A single sample is the source of the 10 T cell receptor beta chains below, sequenced in a study of PD-1 blockade in mismatch repair-deficient tumors. TCRdb's copy holds only in-frame clones and misses some; the assay was immunoSEQ multiplex PCR. The sample carries 30,000 to 40,000 clones, 70% to 90% recorded once. The material was peripheral blood, obtained less than 95 weeks after starting pembrolizumab. These receptors originate from an adult with mismatch repair-deficient cancer.

This clone was seen more than once but under ten times. V usage is TRBV18 and J usage is TRBJ2-7; D might be TRBD1 (5 bases). V shed 0 bases and J shed 2 bases, with 11 bases lying between them. Germline values: CDR1 KGHSH, CDR2 LQKENI. This CDR3 is built from 15 residues. CDR3 nucleotide sequence: TGTGCCAGCTCACCACCAGGGGTACAGGCCTACGAGCAGTACTTC. The encoded protein is CASSPPGVQAYEQYF.

This clone was found once. The chain joins TRBV5-1 to TRBJ2-7; D tentatively reads TRBD1 or TRBD2 (6 bases each). Germline V gene sequence: CDR1 SGHRS, CDR2 YFSETQ. CDR3 length: 16 residues. V lost 0 bases to trimming and J lost 0 bases, with 13 bases between them. The CDR3 DNA sequence: TGCGCCAGCAGCTTGGCCGGGGGCACCATCTCCTACGAGCAGTACTTC. The encoded protein is CASSLAGGTISYEQYF.

This clone was found a few times. The chain combines TRBV2 with TRBJ2-1; D not certain. Trimming shortened V by 2 bases and J by 9 bases, and 8 bases separated the two germline ends. CDR3 size: 12 residues. The V gene's germline CDR1 is SNHLY and CDR2 FYNNEI. The CDR3 DNA is TGTGCCAGCAGTGAAAATAGACGTGAGCAGTTCTTC. Protein: CASSENRREQFF.

The chain is built from TRBV19 and TRBJ1-2, with 8 bases matching TRBD1. The CDR3 has 14 residues. Germline assignment: CDR1 LNHDA and CDR2 SQIVND (reference sequence). Trimming removed 6 bases from V and 4 bases from J; junction bases left unmatched: 7. CDR3 nucleotides: TGTGCCAGTAGGCCGGGACAGGCAAGCTATGGCTACACCTTC. Its translation is CASRPGQASYGYTF.

The J gene is TRBJ1-1, the V gene TRBV7-2, with D possibly being TRBD1 (5 bases). Germline V gene data show CDR1 as SGHTA and CDR2 as FQGNSA. Trimming took 3 bases from V and 3 from J, leaving 11 bases between them. The length of the CDR3 is 14 residues. The CDR3 DNA reads TGTGCCAGCAGCTTGCCCGGGGCCCACACTGAAGCTTTCTTT. Translation: CASSLPGAHTEAFF.

The chain combines TRBV19 with TRBJ2-7, with a weak D call TRBD1 (6 bases). Germline lookup yields CDR1 LNHDA and CDR2 SQIVND (reference sequence). The CDR3 spans 15 residues. Trimming left V 6 bases short and J 2 bases short, with 17 bases between. In DNA form, the CDR3 reads TGTGCCAGTAGCCTAGGCCAGGGGCTCCCCTACGAGCAGTACTTC. It translates to CASSLGQGLPYEQYF.

This clone was picked up a small number of times. The chain couples TRBV11-3 to TRBJ2-5; D may match TRBD1 or TRBD2 (6 bases each). Germline V gene sequence: CDR1 SGHNT, CDR2 YENEEA. V was pared by 5 bases and J by 4 bases, with 14 bases between. There are 14 residues in the CDR3. CDR3 nucleotide sequence: TGTGCCAGCAGCCTCTCGGGGGCAGGAGAGACCCAGTACTTC. Translated: CASSLSGAGETQYF.

The CDR3 DNA reads as TGTGCCAGCGGGGTGGGGACTGTAAGTTCCAATGAGCAGTTCTTC. As protein: CASGVGTVSSNEQFF. The chain employs TRBV5-8 and TRBJ2-1; D might be TRBD2 (6 bases). CDR3 length: 15 residues. Germline CDR1 is SGHTS and CDR2 is YDEGEE. V was trimmed by 7 bases and J by 6 bases, leaving 20 bases between them.

The chain links TRBV5-6 to TRBJ2-3; D possibly corresponds to TRBD1 (5 bases). Germline CDR1 SGHDT, CDR2 YYEEEE. Trimming stripped 4 bases from V and 1 base from J, with 10 bases between. The CDR3 sequence is 14 residues long. The CDR3 DNA is TGTGCCAGCAGCGGGGCCGGTGGCACAGATACGCAGTATTTT. As protein: CASSGAGGTDTQYF.

The gene calls are TRBV5-6 and TRBJ2-5; the D is unclear. Germline lookup yields CDR1 SGHDT and CDR2 YYEEEE. The CDR3 extends over 13 amino acids. Trimming stripped 6 bases from V and 0 bases from J, with 9 bases between. The CDR3 DNA reads as TGTGCCAGCACCCAGCTAGACCAAGAGACCCAGTACTTC. Protein: CASTQLDQETQYF.